This passage covers 23 T cell receptor beta chains from one sample sequenced in a study of blood T cell repertoires in COVID-19. This table comes from immunoSEQ multiplex PCR, and its TCRdb copy is limited to in-frame clones, with some not included. The data hold roughly 460,000 clones, with roughly 90% observed a single time. The source material was peripheral blood. These receptors were obtained from a man between 18 and 35 years old with COVID-19, enrolled during active disease.

This chain links TRBV6-5 with TRBJ2-5; TRBD2 agrees at 8 bases. In germline, CDR1 is MNHEY, CDR2 SVGAGI. CDR3 size: 15 residues. The V gene end was trimmed by 6 bases and the J gene end by 4 bases; junction bases not matched to a gene: 10. This CDR3 is CASSRGGGGAETQYF. In DNA form, the CDR3 reads TGTGCCAGCAGCCGGGGGGGCGGGGGCGCAGAGACCCAGTACTTC.

The rearrangement uses TRBV19 and TRBJ1-5, with 8 bases identical to TRBD1. The CDR3 sequence is 18 residues long. Germline-derived CDR1 and CDR2 are LNHDA and SQIVND (reference sequence). The J segment lost 0 bases and the V segment lost 7 bases, leaving 14 bases of the junction unmatched. CDR3 sequence: CASKGGQEKPLSNQPQHF. The CDR3 DNA is TGTGCCAGTAAAGGGGGACAGGAAAAGCCCCTTAGCAATCAGCCCCAGCATTTT. Complete variable domain (other parts from reference TRBV19 and TRBJ1-5): DGGITQSPKYLFRKEGQNVTLSCEQNLNHDAMYWYRQDPGQGLRLIYYSQIVNDFQKGDIAEGYSVSREKKESFPLTVTSAQKNPTAFYLCASKGGQEKPLSNQPQHFGDGTRLSIL.

The V and J genes are TRBV5-4 and TRBJ2-2; 9 bases are a match to TRBD1. Unmatched junction bases numbered 6, after V lost 7 bases and J lost 2 bases. There are 15 residues in the CDR3. Germline CDR1 SGHNT, CDR2 YYREEE (reference sequence). CDR3 loop: CASGGTGRNTGELFF. The CDR3 coding sequence is TGTGCCAGCGGCGGGACAGGGCGCAACACCGGGGAGCTGTTTTTT.

The chain combines TRBV15 with TRBJ2-7, with a weak D call TRBD1 (5 bases). Trimming pared 1 base from V and 4 bases from J, leaving 11 bases between. This CDR3 has 14 residues. Germline CDR1 reads LNHNV; CDR2 reads YYDKDF (reference sequence). CDR3 sequence reads: CATSRARAVYEQYF. DNA of the CDR3: TGTGCCACCAGCAGAGCCAGGGCGGTTTACGAGCAGTACTTC.

This CDR3 is CASRAGRGTNEKLFF. As DNA, the CDR3 is TGTGCCAGCAGAGCCGGACGGGGAACGAATGAAAAACTGTTTTTT. V is TRBV11-2 and J is TRBJ1-4, with D uncertain. Trimming took off 6 bases at V and 5 bases at J, with 16 bases between the two ends. Germline CDR1 and CDR2: SGHAT and FQNNGV. CDR3 length: 15 amino acids.

The rearrangement uses TRBV7-9 and TRBJ2-1; 11 positions agree with TRBD2. V dropped 4 bases and J dropped 2; count of bases not matched to a gene: 4. The CDR3 is made up of 16 amino acids. CDR1 is SEHNR, CDR2 FQNEAQ, per germline (reference sequence). The CDR3 coding sequence is TGTGCCAGCAGCTCCCTTAGCGGGGGGGCCTACAATGAGCAGTTCTTC. Protein sequence: CASSSLSGGAYNEQFF.

Points on this clone: Other DNA sequences in this sample translate to the same CDR3. DNA of the CDR3: TGTGCCAGTAGTTTACAGGGGAATTCACCCCTCCACTTT. Protein product: CASSLQGNSPLHF. The chain combines TRBV19 with TRBJ1-6; 7 nucleotides align to TRBD1. The CDR3 is 13 residues long. The ends lost 5 bases at V and 7 bases at J; junction bases unmatched: 2. Germline lookup yields CDR1 LNHDA and CDR2 SQIVND (reference sequence).

The rearrangement links TRBV18 to TRBJ2-7; D possibly corresponds to TRBD2 (6 bases). Germline V gene data show CDR1 as KGHSH and CDR2 as LQKENI. This CDR3 contains 14 residues. Trimming removed 2 bases from V and 3 bases from J, with 11 bases in between. The CDR3 DNA reads as TGTGCCAGCTCACCAGGGTCGGGGGACTACGAGCAGTACTTC. Its protein is CASSPGSGDYEQYF.

The V call is TRBV10-2, the J call TRBJ2-1; weak D call: TRBD2 (5 bases). The germline V and J ends were trimmed by 3 bases and 8 bases, with 8 bases remaining between them. Germline V lookup: CDR1 WSHSY, CDR2 SAAADI. The CDR3 is made up of 12 amino acids. CDR3 in amino acids: CASSETGYEQFF. The CDR3 DNA reads TGCGCCAGCAGTGAAACGGGGTATGAGCAGTTCTTC.

This clone was counted once. V usage is TRBV19 and J usage is TRBJ1-5; 8 bases match TRBD1. The CDR3 covers 13 residues. J was trimmed by 7 bases and V by 7 bases; bases with no gene match: 6. Germline loops: CDR1 LNHDA, CDR2 SQIVND (reference sequence). In nucleotides, the CDR3 is TGTGCCAGTAATCAGGGGGCGCAGCAGCCCCAGCATTTT. This encodes CASNQGAQQPQHF.

The rearrangement links TRBV18 to TRBJ2-1, with D maybe TRBD1 (5 bases). V shed 4 bases and J shed 8 bases, with 15 bases lying between them. This CDR3 has 14 amino acids. Germline assignment: CDR1 KGHSH and CDR2 LQKENI. CDR3 sequence reads: CASSRRDKGDEQFF. CDR3 bases: TGTGCCAGCTCACGCAGGGATAAGGGCGATGAGCAGTTCTTC.

The chain joins TRBV11-2 to TRBJ2-1; D is uncertain. Germline V gene data show CDR1 as SGHAT and CDR2 as FQNNGV. Trimming took 2 bases from V and 9 from J, leaving 14 bases between them. The CDR3 runs 14 residues. CDR3 sequence reads: CASSLLTGIGEQFF. CDR3 nucleotides: TGTGCCAGCAGCTTACTGACTGGAATTGGTGAGCAGTTCTTC. Filled out from reference TRBV11-2 and TRBJ2-1, the complete variable domain reads EAGVAQSPRYKIIEKRQSVAFWCNPISGHATLYWYQQILGQGPKLLIQFQNNGVVDDSQLPKDRFSAERLKGVDSTLKIQPAKLEDSAVYLCASSLLTGIGEQFFGPGTRLTVL.

The CDR3 protein is CASRRERYTEAFF. CDR3 DNA: TGTGCCAGCAGACGGGAGAGGTACACTGAAGCTTTCTTT. This chain links TRBV6-5 with TRBJ1-1; D is unresolved. The CDR3 is 13 residues long. The germline V gene has CDR1 MNHEY and CDR2 SVGAGI. Trimming took off 6 bases at V and 3 bases at J, with 11 bases between the two ends.

J is TRBJ2-2 and V is TRBV5-1; TRBD2 matches 8 bases. The CDR3 length is 17 residues. The junction had 6 bases not matched to a gene; V was cut back by 2 bases and J by 0 bases. Germline V gives CDR1 SGHRS, CDR2 YFSETQ. CDR3 sequence (DNA): TGCGCCAGCAGCTTACAACAAGCGGGAGCGAACACCGGGGAGCTGTTTTTT. This translates into CASSLQQAGANTGELFF. Combining the CDR3 with reference TRBV5-1 and TRBJ2-2 gives the whole variable domain KAGVTQTPRYLIKTRGQQVTLSCSPISGHRSVSWYQQTPGQGLQFLFEYFSETQRNKGNFPGRFSGRQFSNSRSEMNVSTLELGDSALYLCASSLQQAGANTGELFFGEGSRLTVL.

The gene calls are TRBV19 and TRBJ1-4; 7 bases map to TRBD1. From germline, CDR1 is LNHDA and CDR2 SQIVND (reference sequence). The length of the CDR3 is 14 residues. J was trimmed by 5 bases and V by 4 bases; bases with no gene match: 4. CDR3 loop: CASSTGQPNEKLFF. The CDR3 DNA reads as TGTGCCAGTAGTACGGGACAGCCGAATGAAAAACTGTTTTTT.

The gene calls are TRBV2 and TRBJ2-7; the match to TRBD2 covers 9 bases. J was trimmed by 6 bases and V by 6 bases; bases with no gene match: 6. The CDR3 totals 13 residues. The germline CDR1 and CDR2 sequences are SNHLY and FYNNEI. CDR3 coding DNA: TGTGCCAGCAGGCGGGGGGGTCCTCGCGAGCAGTACTTC. Translating gives CASRRGGPREQYF.

The chain is built from TRBV7-9 and TRBJ2-4, with D maybe TRBD1 (7 bases). Germline-derived CDR1 and CDR2 are SEHNR and FQNEAQ (reference sequence). The CDR3 sequence is 16 residues long. The germline V and J ends were trimmed by 3 bases and 6 bases, with 18 bases remaining between them. The CDR3, as DNA: TGTGCCAGCAGCTTGGGATCGTACAGGGGAGGAAACATTCAGTACTTC. Its translation: CASSLGSYRGGNIQYF.

The chain has TRBV3-1 (or the pseudogene TRBV3-2) and TRBJ2-5; maybe TRBD2 (6 bases). Deletions cut 2 bases from V and 3 bases from J, with 10 bases between. The germline V gene encodes CDR1 LGHDT and CDR2 YNNKEL (reference sequence). The CDR3 sequence is 14 residues long. Written as DNA, the CDR3 is TGTGCCAGCAGCCAAAGGATAGCGGAAGAGACCCAGTACTTC. Translating it yields CASSQRIAEETQYF.

CDR3: CAISGGQGAEAFF. For the CDR3, the DNA is TGTGCCATCAGTGGGGGGCAGGGTGCTGAAGCTTTCTTT. The chain carries TRBV10-3 and TRBJ1-1, with a tentative D call TRBD1 (6 bases). V was clipped by 4 bases and J by 6 bases, with 12 bases between them. The germline gives CDR1 ENHRY, CDR2 SYGVKD. The CDR3 extends over 13 amino acids.

V and J are TRBV7-9 and TRBJ2-1; TRBD1 matches at 9 bases. V shed 4 bases and J 10 bases; nucleotides not matched to a gene: 11. The CDR3 runs 15 residues. Germline lookup yields CDR1 SEHNR and CDR2 FQNEAQ (reference sequence). CDR3 in DNA: TGTGCCAGCAGCTCGGGACAGGGAGGGTTTGGCGAGCAGTTCTTC. Amino acid sequence: CASSSGQGGFGEQFF.

V usage is TRBV7-3 and J usage is TRBJ2-3; possible D gene TRBD1, 6 bases. The CDR3 has 16 residues. The V gene lost 5 bases and the J gene lost 0 bases, with 15 bases spanning the gap. Germline V gene data show CDR1 as SGHTA and CDR2 as FQGTGA. CDR3 DNA sequence: TGTGCCAGCAGCCGTGGGGGCGGATCTAGCACAGATACGCAGTATTTT. Protein: CASSRGGGSSTDTQYF.

V and J are TRBV4-2 and TRBJ2-1; 8 bases match TRBD2. CDR3 length: 16 amino acids. Germline V lookup: CDR1 LGHNA, CDR2 YNFKEQ. The J segment lost 4 bases and the V segment lost 4 bases, leaving 9 bases of the junction unmatched. The CDR3 sequence: CASSLSGTSAYNEQFF. In nucleotides, the CDR3 is TGTGCCAGCAGCCTTTCCGGGACTAGTGCTTACAATGAGCAGTTCTTC.

The chain recombines TRBV20-1 with TRBJ2-2; 12 bases map to TRBD2. The CDR3 is made up of 16 amino acids. In germline, CDR1 is DFQATT, CDR2 SNEGSKA (reference sequence). V lost 3 bases and J lost 5; bases outside the gene matches: 7. The CDR3 coding sequence is TGCAGTGCTAGTCCTAGCGGGAGGGTATTTACCGGGGAGCTGTTTTTT. This encodes CSASPSGRVFTGELFF.